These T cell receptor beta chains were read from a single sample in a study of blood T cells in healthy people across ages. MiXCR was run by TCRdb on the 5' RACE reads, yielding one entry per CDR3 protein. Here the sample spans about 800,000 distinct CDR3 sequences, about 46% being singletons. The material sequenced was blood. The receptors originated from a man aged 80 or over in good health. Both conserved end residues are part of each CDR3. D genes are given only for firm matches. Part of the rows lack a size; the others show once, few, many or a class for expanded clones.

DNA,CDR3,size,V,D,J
TGTGCCAGCAGCTTAGTCCCAGGGATAACCTACGAGCAGTACTTC,CASSLVPGITYEQYF,NA,TRBV7-2,NA,TRBJ2-7
TGTGCCAGCAGCGTAGAAAGGGACAGCACCTACGAGCAGTACTTC,CASSVERDSTYEQYF,NA,TRBV9,TRBD1,TRBJ2-7
TGTGCCACCAGCAATTACAGGAAAGAGACCCAGTACTTC,CATSNYRKETQYF,NA,TRBV15,NA,TRBJ2-5
TGCAGCGTGAGGGGTACAGGGGCCACAGATACGCAGTATTTT,CSVRGTGATDTQYF,NA,TRBV29-1,TRBD1,TRBJ2-3
TGTGCCAGCAAGCCAGACAGGGGATCATACGAGCAGTACTTC,CASKPDRGSYEQYF,few,TRBV27,TRBD1,TRBJ2-7
TGTGCCATCTCCCCCGGGACAGGGGGGACAGATACGCAGTATTTT,CAISPGTGGTDTQYF,NA,TRBV12-3/TRBV12-4,TRBD1,TRBJ2-3
TGTGCCACCAGTGACCGGACTAGCGGACGCACAGATACGCAGTATTTT,CATSDRTSGRTDTQYF,NA,TRBV24-1,TRBD2,TRBJ2-3
TGTGCCAGCAGCTCATACCTCACTAGCGGGAGCTCCTACGAGCAGTACTTC,CASSSYLTSGSSYEQYF,NA,TRBV5-6,TRBD2,TRBJ2-7
TGTGCCAGCAGTTTAAGGGGGATTAATGAAAAACTGTTTTTT,CASSLRGINEKLFF,NA,TRBV28,NA,TRBJ1-4
TGTGCCAGCGGAGTGGGCACAGATACGCAGTATTTT,CASGVGTDTQYF,NA,TRBV12-3/TRBV12-4,NA,TRBJ2-3
TGTGCCAGCAGCTTTGGGGGGCAGGGTGAGCAGTTCTTC,CASSFGGQGEQFF,NA,TRBV5-5,NA,TRBJ2-1
TGCAGCGCCCAGGGGGCAGGGGTGAGAAATGAGCAGTTCTTC,CSAQGAGVRNEQFF,few,TRBV29-1,TRBD1,TRBJ2-1
TGTGCCAGCAGCCCCAGACTAGGGGACGACAATGAGCAGTTCTTC,CASSPRLGDDNEQFF,NA,TRBV7-2,NA,TRBJ2-1
TGTGCCAGCAGTTACGGAAGCTCCTACAAGGAGCAGTACTTC,CASSYGSSYKEQYF,NA,TRBV6-2/TRBV6-3,NA,TRBJ2-7
TGCGCCAGCAGCAGATACCCGTACCAAGAGACCCAGTACTTC,CASSRYPYQETQYF,NA,TRBV5-1,NA,TRBJ2-5
TGTGCCAGCAGCTTAGACGGCAGGGGTCCCCACGAGCAGTACTTC,CASSLDGRGPHEQYF,NA,TRBV7-2,NA,TRBJ2-7
TGTGCCAGCAGTGTACCGGGACAAAGCTACGAGCAGTACTTC,CASSVPGQSYEQYF,NA,TRBV28,NA,TRBJ2-7
TGCGCCAGCAGCTTGTATAGGGCCAACTCCTACGAGCAGTACTTC,CASSLYRANSYEQYF,NA,TRBV5-1,NA,TRBJ2-7
TGTGCCAGCAGTGGCTTCGAGGTGAGACAGGGATCCTACGAGCAGTACTTC,CASSGFEVRQGSYEQYF,NA,TRBV27,TRBD1,TRBJ2-7
TGTGCCTGGGTCCGGGACGGCGTCTACGAGCAGTACTTC,CAWVRDGVYEQYF,NA,TRBV30,NA,TRBJ2-7
TGTGCCAGCAGCATAGGACAGGGTCAGACCCAGTACTTC,CASSIGQGQTQYF,NA,TRBV27,TRBD1,TRBJ2-5
TGTGCCAGAAGTTTATTGGAGACCCAGTACTTC,CARSLLETQYF,NA,TRBV12-3/TRBV12-4,NA,TRBJ2-5
TGCAGCGTTGTATTAGCTAACGGGACCTACAATGAGCAGTTCTTC,CSVVLANGTYNEQFF,NA,TRBV29-1,NA,TRBJ2-1
TGCAGCGTCGACAGGGAGGGGGGCACAGATACGCAGTATTTT,CSVDREGGTDTQYF,many,TRBV29-1,NA,TRBJ2-3
TGTGCCAGCAGCTTCGGACAGGACTATGGCTACACCTTC,CASSFGQDYGYTF,few,TRBV7-2,TRBD1,TRBJ1-2
TGTGCCTTTTCGCGGGAAGACAGGGCTGTTGGGAATGAGCAGTTCTTC,CAFSREDRAVGNEQFF,NA,TRBV30,NA,TRBJ2-1
TGCGCCAGCAGCCCGGGACTAGCCCGAGAGACCCAGTACTTC,CASSPGLARETQYF,few,TRBV5-1,TRBD2,TRBJ2-5
TGTGCCAGCTCAGGACAGCAGCACACTGAAGCTTTCTTT,CASSGQQHTEAFF,NA,TRBV18,NA,TRBJ1-1
TGTGCCACCAGTGATCCCCTGGCTAGCGGGACCTACAATGAGCAGTACTTC,CATSDPLASGTYNEQYF,NA,TRBV24-1,TRBD2,TRBJ2-7
TGCAGTGCTGGGACAGGGGACTATGGCTACACCTTC,CSAGTGDYGYTF,NA,TRBV20-1,TRBD1,TRBJ1-2
TGCGCCAGCAGCTTGATTGGCGGGAAAAACCCCTACAATGAGCAGTTCTTC,CASSLIGGKNPYNEQFF,NA,TRBV5-1,NA,TRBJ2-1
TGTGCCAGCAGCTTGGCTGGACTGACCAATTCACCCCTCCACTTT,CASSLAGLTNSPLHF,NA,TRBV5-6,NA,TRBJ1-6
TGCAGTGCCGCCGGACAGGGTAACAATGAGCAGTTCTTC,CSAAGQGNNEQFF,NA,TRBV20-1,TRBD1,TRBJ2-1
TGTGCCAGTAGTCCGTGGACGGTCAGTACGCAGTATTTT,CASSPWTVSTQYF,NA,TRBV19,NA,TRBJ2-3
TGTGCCAGCAGAAGCTCAGCGGGGGGGGGCGGGGAGACCCAGTACTTC,CASRSSAGGGGETQYF,NA,TRBV6-5,TRBD2,TRBJ2-5
TGTGCCAGCAGCGGGGGGGCAGAAGGGACTAGCGGGAGGGCCTCGGATACGCAGTATTTT,CASSGGAEGTSGRASDTQYF,NA,TRBV7-9,TRBD2,TRBJ2-3
TGTGCCAGCAGTCCACCCGTGTACGAGCAGTACTTC,CASSPPVYEQYF,once,TRBV28,NA,TRBJ2-7
TGTGCCAGCAGCTTAGTTCAGGGCACGGCAGATACGCAGTATTTT,CASSLVQGTADTQYF,many,TRBV11-2,NA,TRBJ2-3
TGCGCCAGCAGCTTGGGAGGACTAGCGGGAGGGGCGTTTCGAGAGACCCAGTACTTC,CASSLGGLAGGAFRETQYF,NA,TRBV5-1,TRBD2,TRBJ2-5
TGTGCCAGCAGCCCAAGGACTAGCCTATCCCTCGAGCAGTTCTTC,CASSPRTSLSLEQFF,many,TRBV9,TRBD2,TRBJ2-1
TGTGCCAGCAACGTAGGGGGCCTAGAAGGCTACACCTTC,CASNVGGLEGYTF,NA,TRBV25-1,TRBD1,TRBJ1-2
TGCAGCGCCCCGGTGTTAGAGACCCAGTACTTC,CSAPVLETQYF,NA,TRBV29-1,NA,TRBJ2-5
TGTGCCAGCAGTTTCGTTACTCGTAGGGATGAGCAGTTCTTC,CASSFVTRRDEQFF,NA,TRBV28,NA,TRBJ2-1
TGTGCCAGCAGCCAAATGCCTTTGGGTGAGCAGTTCTTC,CASSQMPLGEQFF,many,TRBV3-1,NA,TRBJ2-1
TGTGCCAGCAGGCGAGAGGCACAGGAGAACACTGAAGCTTTCTTT,CASRREAQENTEAFF,few,TRBV12-3/TRBV12-4,NA,TRBJ1-1
TGTGCCAGCAGAGGAGGGAGAGGGTCCTACAATGAGCAGTTCTTC,CASRGGRGSYNEQFF,few,TRBV7-2,NA,TRBJ2-1
TGTGCCAGCAGCTATGCCTATATGACAGGGTCTAATGAAAAACTGTTTTTT,CASSYAYMTGSNEKLFF,few,TRBV5-5,TRBD1,TRBJ1-4
TGTGCCACCGGCCGGGGGGTAGGCGAAAAACTGTTTTTT,CATGRGVGEKLFF,few,TRBV19,NA,TRBJ1-4
TGTGCCAGCAGCCTAAGTCGGCGGGAGGCGAACACCGGGGAGCTGTTTTTT,CASSLSRREANTGELFF,few,TRBV7-2,TRBD2,TRBJ2-2
TGCAGTGCTAGAGTGACGGGGGACACTGAAGCTTTCTTT,CSARVTGDTEAFF,NA,TRBV20-1,NA,TRBJ1-1
TGCAGTGGTTACAGCGGGGATGGGAATGAGCAGTTCTTC,CSGYSGDGNEQFF,few,TRBV29-1,TRBD2,TRBJ2-1
TGTGCCAGCAGCCTCGTCCGGACAGTAAGAGACCAGCATTTT,CASSLVRTVRDQHF,NA,TRBV5-8,NA,TRBJ1-5
TGTGCCAGCAGTCCCGGGACAGGGCACGGGGGCTACACCTTC,CASSPGTGHGGYTF,once,TRBV12-3/TRBV12-4,TRBD1,TRBJ1-2
TGTGCCAGCACCGGACCCTTTCCGGCAGATACGCAGTATTTT,CASTGPFPADTQYF,NA,TRBV12-3/TRBV12-4,NA,TRBJ2-3
TGTGCCTGGAGTTCTATCTATGGGGGGCAATACAATGAGCAGTTCTTC,CAWSSIYGGQYNEQFF,many,TRBV30,NA,TRBJ2-1
TGTGCCAGCAGGAGGGGGACTGGCCTCTACGAGCAGTACTTC,CASRRGTGLYEQYF,NA,TRBV28,NA,TRBJ2-7
TGTGCCAGCTCCACCGTGGGGGTGGAGGGATCCTACGAGCAGTACTTC,CASSTVGVEGSYEQYF,many,TRBV28,NA,TRBJ2-7
TGTGCCAGTAGGGGGACTAGCGGGAGTCGGGTCTACAATGAGCAGTACTTC,CASRGTSGSRVYNEQYF,NA,TRBV19,TRBD2,TRBJ2-5
TGCAGCGTTGTTTTACTAGCGGGAACCGGCTCCTACAATGAGCAGTTCTTC,CSVVLLAGTGSYNEQFF,NA,TRBV29-1,TRBD2,TRBJ2-1
TGTGCCAGCAGCTTAGAGGCTAGCGGGTCAGACGAGCAGTACTTC,CASSLEASGSDEQYF,NA,TRBV7-2,TRBD2,TRBJ2-7